These T cell receptor beta chains were read from a single sample in a study of T cell responses to AZD1222 COVID-19 vaccine. Sequencing used immunoSEQ multiplex PCR; TCRdb keeps in-frame clones, though not all of them. Here the sample spans around 95,000 clones, more than 75% being singletons. The sample consisted of peripheral blood, taken on day 0 of MenACWY control vaccination. These receptors were collected from an adult in good health. The CDR3 runs from the conserved cysteine through the conserved F or W. Fields, in order: clone size, D gene, V gene, J gene, CDR3 protein, CDR3 DNA. A D gene is named only where the DNA matches it firmly. A clone size is listed for some rows: how often the clone was seen (once, few, many), or a class if it is expanded.

.	.	TRBV5-1	TRBJ2-2	CASSLLANTGELFF	TGCGCCAGCAGCTTGCTGGCGAACACCGGGGAGCTGTTTTTT
.	.	TRBV19	TRBJ2-2	CASSTTTAGELFF	TGTGCCAGTAGTACCACGACAGCTGGGGAGCTGTTTTTT
.	.	TRBV30	TRBJ1-1	CAWEGARNTEAFF	TGTGCCTGGGAAGGGGCCCGGAACACTGAAGCTTTCTTT
.	.	TRBV28	TRBJ2-7	CASTTETPSYEQYF	TGTGCCAGCACAACTGAGACACCTTCCTACGAGCAGTACTTC
.	.	TRBV7-9	TRBJ1-3	CASSSVGLTGNTIYF	TGTGCCAGCAGCTCCGTAGGGCTAACTGGAAACACCATATATTTT
.	.	TRBV5-5	TRBJ2-2	CASSPRVPGELFF	TGTGCCAGCAGCCCTCGGGTTCCCGGGGAGCTGTTTTTT
once	.	TRBV6-1	TRBJ2-7	CASSERASDYF	TGTGCCAGCAGTGAACGGGCTAGCGACTACTTC
.	TRBD1	TRBV6-6	TRBJ2-3	CASNPARGRTDTQYF	TGTGCCAGCAACCCCGCAAGGGGGCGCACAGATACGCAGTATTTT
.	.	TRBV19	TRBJ2-6	CASSIRDTGANVLTF	TGTGCCAGTAGTATCAGGGATACAGGGGCCAACGTCCTGACTTTC
.	.	TRBV2	TRBJ2-5	CASEAGVRETQYF	TGTGCCAGCGAAGCCGGGGTTCGGGAGACCCAGTACTTC
.	.	TRBV6-1	TRBJ2-7	CASRARTVTYEQYF	TGTGCCAGCAGGGCCCGGACGGTAACCTACGAGCAGTACTTC
.	TRBD1	TRBV30	TRBJ2-1	CAWRSGQGDNEQFF	TGTGCCTGGAGATCGGGACAGGGGGATAATGAGCAGTTCTTC
few	.	TRBV7-9	TRBJ2-4	CASSLLESIQYF	TGTGCCAGCAGCTTATTAGAGAGCATTCAGTACTTC
.	TRBD1	TRBV7-7	TRBJ2-2	CASSLRTGGTGELFF	TGTGCCAGCAGCTTGAGGACAGGGGGCACCGGGGAGCTGTTTTTT
.	TRBD1	TRBV11-3	TRBJ2-1	CASSLSRGPYNEQFF	TGTGCCAGCAGCTTGTCTAGGGGGCCCTACAATGAGCAGTTCTTC
.	.	TRBV4-3	TRBJ2-6	CASSQDERISGANVLTF	TGCGCCAGCAGCCAAGATGAACGAATCTCTGGGGCCAACGTCCTGACTTTC
.	TRBD1	TRBV7-6	TRBJ2-7	CASSEGTGSHYEQYF	TGTGCCAGCAGCGAAGGGACAGGGTCTCACTACGAGCAGTACTTC
.	TRBD1	TRBV6-2/TRBV6-3	TRBJ1-5	CASSSRTGGFYSNQPQHF	TGTGCCAGCAGTTCCCGGACAGGGGGTTTCTATAGCAATCAGCCCCAGCATTTT
.	TRBD1	TRBV11-2	TRBJ1-2	CASSFQGADGYTF	TGTGCCAGCAGCTTTCAGGGGGCGGATGGCTACACCTTC
.	.	TRBV9	TRBJ2-3	CASSDPLGGPASTDTQYF	TGTGCCAGCAGCGACCCCCTGGGGGGGCCAGCTAGCACAGATACGCAGTATTTT
.	TRBD1	TRBV5-4	TRBJ1-5	CASSTQGYNQPQHF	TGTGCCAGCAGCACACAGGGGTACAATCAGCCCCAGCATTTT
.	TRBD1	TRBV18	TRBJ1-1	CASSSGTGHAEAFF	TGTGCCAGCTCGTCCGGGACAGGGCACGCTGAAGCTTTCTTT
.	.	TRBV2	TRBJ2-2	CASRGGGRTGELFF	TGTGCCAGCAGAGGAGGGGGGAGGACCGGGGAGCTGTTTTTT
.	TRBD2	TRBV19	TRBJ2-1	CASSILAGVAYNEQFF	TGTGCCAGTAGTATACTAGCGGGAGTGGCCTACAATGAGCAGTTCTTC
.	TRBD1	TRBV10-3	TRBJ2-1	CAISMTGLSPRRYNEQFF	TGTGCCATCAGCATGACAGGGCTAAGTCCCCGGCGTTACAATGAGCAGTTCTTC
.	.	TRBV9	TRBJ1-2	CASSVGLPANYGYTF	TGTGCCAGCAGCGTAGGTCTGCCAGCTAACTATGGCTACACCTTC
once	.	TRBV7-2	TRBJ2-7	CASSTDTFYEQYF	TGTGCCAGCAGCACCGACACATTCTACGAGCAGTACTTC
.	TRBD1	TRBV11-3	TRBJ2-1	CASSRRQGTYNEQFF	TGTGCCAGCAGCCGCAGACAGGGGACCTACAATGAGCAGTTCTTC
.	.	TRBV7-2	TRBJ1-2	CASSLARQVINYGYTF	TGTGCCAGCAGCTTAGCGAGGCAGGTGATTAACTATGGCTACACCTTC
once	.	TRBV12-3/TRBV12-4	TRBJ1-1	CASSFSGPTEAFF	TGTGCCAGCAGTTTCTCGGGGCCCACTGAAGCTTTCTTT
.	TRBD1	TRBV28	TRBJ2-3	CASSNRGDTQYF	TGTGCCAGCAGTAACAGGGGGGATACGCAGTATTTT
.	.	TRBV7-7	TRBJ1-3	CATTDPSGNTIYF	TGTGCTACGACGGATCCCTCTGGAAACACCATATATTTT
.	.	TRBV2	TRBJ2-3	CASSRGDTQYF	TGTGCCAGCAGTAGGGGGGATACGCAGTATTTT
.	TRBD1	TRBV3-1/TRBV3-2	TRBJ1-5	CASSQGQGAGQPQHF	TGTGCCAGCAGCCAAGGACAGGGGGCAGGTCAGCCCCAGCATTTT
.	.	TRBV29-1	TRBJ1-1	CSVQGGQMNTEAFF	TGCAGCGTTCAAGGTGGGCAGATGAACACTGAAGCTTTCTTT
.	TRBD2	TRBV3-1/TRBV3-2	TRBJ2-1	CASRPSGRDEQFF	TGTGCCAGCAGACCCAGCGGGAGGGATGAGCAGTTCTTC
.	.	TRBV5-4	TRBJ2-3	CASSLVVSTQQNTQYF	TGTGCCAGCAGCCTGGTCGTCTCGACCCAACAGAATACGCAGTATTTT
few	TRBD1	TRBV30	TRBJ1-5	CAWSQGDLEPQHF	TGTGCCTGGAGTCAGGGGGATCTGGAGCCCCAGCATTTT
.	TRBD1	TRBV9	TRBJ1-3	CASSLWDRGNTIYF	TGTGCCAGCAGCCTCTGGGACAGAGGAAACACCATATATTTT
once	TRBD1	TRBV19	TRBJ1-5	CASSGDRGQPQHF	TGTGCCAGTAGCGGGGACAGGGGTCAGCCCCAGCATTTT
.	TRBD1	TRBV11-3	TRBJ2-7	CASSLRTGPSYEQYF	TGTGCCAGCAGCCTCAGGACAGGACCTTCCTACGAGCAGTACTTC
.	TRBD1	TRBV6-6	TRBJ1-4	CASSYYRTGREKLFF	TGTGCCAGCAGTTACTATCGGACAGGGCGGGAAAAACTGTTTTTT